This T cell receptor beta chain stems from a study of brain T cells in children with intractable seizures. Trimming pared 5 bases from V and 12 bases from J, leaving 17 bases between. The CDR3 is made up of 13 amino acids. Germline-derived CDR1 and CDR2 are SGHRS and YFSETQ. Using immunoSEQ multiplex PCR, the repertoire was profiled, and TCRdb retains in-frame clones only, with some absent. The table records tens of thousands of clones, about 90% of them present only once. Surgery cases with the highest brain T cell transcript signatures were chosen for sequencing. Before surgery, patients took at least one anti-epileptic drug.

The sequences come from peripheral blood, collected at surgery. The chain carries TRBV5-1 and TRBJ1-4; D possibly corresponds to TRBD1 (6 bases). This clonotype was obtained from a girl aged 2 to 10 with Rasmussen encephalitis and intractable seizures. CDR3 DNA: TGCGCCAGCAGTCCACCGGGGGCCCGAGAACTGTTTTTT. Amino acid sequence: CASSPPGARELFF.